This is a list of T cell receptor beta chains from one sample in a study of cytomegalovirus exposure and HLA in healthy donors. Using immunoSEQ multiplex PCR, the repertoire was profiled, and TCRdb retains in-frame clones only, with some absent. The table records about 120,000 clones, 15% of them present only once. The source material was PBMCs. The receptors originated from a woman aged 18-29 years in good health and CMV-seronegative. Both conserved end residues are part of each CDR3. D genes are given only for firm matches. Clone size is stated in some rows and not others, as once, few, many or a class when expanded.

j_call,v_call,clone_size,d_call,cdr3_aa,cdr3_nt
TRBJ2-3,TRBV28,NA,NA,CASSISPQYTQYF,TGTGCCAGCAGTATTTCCCCACAGTATACGCAGTATTTT
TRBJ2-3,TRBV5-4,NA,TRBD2,CASSLGVAGSQDTQYF,TGTGCCAGCAGCTTGGGGGTAGCGGGATCCCAAGATACGCAGTATTTT
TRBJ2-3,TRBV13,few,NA,CASSRPDRMRTDTQYF,TGTGCCAGCAGTCGACCAGACAGGATGAGGACAGATACGCAGTATTTT
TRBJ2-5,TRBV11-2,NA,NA,CASSRGGGVGKTQYF,TGTGCCAGCAGCCGGGGAGGTGGGGTAGGGAAGACCCAGTACTTC
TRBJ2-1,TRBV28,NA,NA,CASSLFRSNLGPYNEQFF,TGTGCCAGCAGTTTATTTCGTAGCAACCTAGGTCCCTACAATGAGCAGTTCTTC
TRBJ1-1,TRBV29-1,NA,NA,CSVERKGEAFF,TGCAGCGTTGAACGTAAGGGGGAAGCTTTCTTT
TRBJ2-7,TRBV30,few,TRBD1,CAWSVPGTGGTEQYF,TGTGCCTGGAGTGTACCCGGGACAGGGGGCACGGAGCAGTACTTC
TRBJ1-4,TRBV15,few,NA,CATSRRGSEKLFF,TGTGCCACCAGCAGAAGGGGAAGCGAAAAACTGTTTTTT
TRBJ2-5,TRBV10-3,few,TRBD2,CAIRGAGTTQETQYF,TGTGCCATCAGGGGCGCCGGGACTACCCAAGAGACCCAGTACTTC
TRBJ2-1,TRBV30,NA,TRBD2,CAWNTLAGGPGEQFF,TGTGCCTGGAATACCCTAGCGGGAGGGCCCGGTGAGCAGTTCTTC
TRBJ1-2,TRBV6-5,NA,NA,CASRRGGFGYTF,TGTGCCAGCCGCCGAGGTGGTTTCGGCTACACCTTC
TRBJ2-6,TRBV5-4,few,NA,CASSPPYSGANVLTF,TGTGCCAGCAGCCCCCCGTACTCTGGGGCCAACGTCCTGACTTTC
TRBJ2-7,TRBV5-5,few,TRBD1,CASSLVPSGGYEQYF,TGTGCCAGCAGCTTGGTCCCCTCAGGGGGCTACGAGCAGTACTTC
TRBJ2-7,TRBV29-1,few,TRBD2,CSVRSGGDKKGEQYF,TGCAGCGTTAGATCGGGGGGGGACAAGAAGGGCGAGCAGTACTTC
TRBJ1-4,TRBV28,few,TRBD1,CASSPGQGARKKLFF,TGTGCCAGCAGTCCCGGACAGGGGGCGAGGAAAAAACTGTTTTTT
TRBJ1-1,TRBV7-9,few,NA,CASSPPTRSDTEAFF,TGTGCCAGCAGCCCCCCGACAAGGTCGGACACTGAAGCTTTCTTT
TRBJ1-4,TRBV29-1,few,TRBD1,CSVEDRGHEKLFF,TGCAGCGTTGAGGACAGGGGGCATGAAAAACTGTTTTTT
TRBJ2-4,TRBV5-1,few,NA,CASSVLQGGTKNIQYF,TGCGCCAGCAGCGTACTACAGGGGGGGACCAAAAACATTCAGTACTTC
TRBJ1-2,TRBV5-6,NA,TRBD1,CATAKRTGGNGYTF,TGTGCCACGGCGAAACGGACAGGGGGCAATGGCTACACCTTC
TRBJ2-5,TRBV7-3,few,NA,CASSLWDSRQYF,TGTGCCAGCAGCTTATGGGACTCGCGCCAGTACTTC
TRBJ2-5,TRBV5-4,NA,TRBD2,CASTAGGGPETQYF,TGTGCCAGCACCGCGGGAGGGGGCCCAGAGACCCAGTACTTC
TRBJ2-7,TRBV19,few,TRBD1,CASSPAGQGTYEQYF,TGTGCCAGTAGTCCCGCGGGACAGGGCACCTACGAGCAGTACTTC
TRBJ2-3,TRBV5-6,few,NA,CASSLNFRSIPDTQYF,TGTGCCAGCAGCTTGAATTTCCGGAGTATCCCAGATACGCAGTATTTT
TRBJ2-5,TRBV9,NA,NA,CASSVERQTGQETQYF,TGTGCCAGCAGCGTAGAGAGACAAACAGGCCAAGAGACCCAGTACTTC
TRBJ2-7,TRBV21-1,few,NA,CASSVAYEQYF,TGTGCCAGCAGCGTAGCGTACGAGCAGTACTTC
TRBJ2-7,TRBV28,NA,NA,CASSLTGEQYF,TGTGCCAGCAGTTTGACGGGCGAGCAGTACTTC
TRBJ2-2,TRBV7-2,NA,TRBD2,CASSPRGGANTGELFF,TGTGCCAGCAGCCCTCGCGGGGGGGCGAACACCGGGGAGCTGTTTTTT
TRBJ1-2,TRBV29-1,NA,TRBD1,CSVEVDRGRDGYTF,TGCAGCGTTGAAGTGGACAGGGGGCGCGATGGCTACACCTTC
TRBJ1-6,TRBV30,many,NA,CAWSKGQDNSPLHF,TGTGCCTGGAGCAAAGGACAAGATAATTCACCCCTCCACTTT
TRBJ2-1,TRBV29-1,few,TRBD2,CSVERGLAGDQTQFF,TGCAGCGTTGAACGGGGACTAGCGGGAGACCAGACCCAGTTCTTC
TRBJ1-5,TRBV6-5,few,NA,CASSLTGYNQPQHF,TGTGCCAGCAGTTTAACAGGGTATAACCAGCCCCAGCATTTT
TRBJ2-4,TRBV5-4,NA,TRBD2,CASTNGEGQQNIQYF,TGTGCCAGCACCAACGGGGAGGGCCAGCAAAACATTCAGTACTTC
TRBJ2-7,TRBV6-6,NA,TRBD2,CASSYENGAGAYEQYF,TGTGCCAGCAGTTACGAGAACGGAGCGGGGGCCTACGAGCAGTACTTC
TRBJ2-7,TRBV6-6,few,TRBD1,CASNTGGEQYF,TGTGCCAGCAATACAGGGGGCGAGCAGTACTTC
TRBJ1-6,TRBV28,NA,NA,CASSIHGGSNNSPLHF,TGTGCCAGCAGTATCCACGGGGGATCTAATAATTCACCCCTCCACTTT
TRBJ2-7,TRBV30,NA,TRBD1,CAWEAGGKQYF,TGTGCCTGGGAAGCAGGGGGAAAGCAGTACTTC
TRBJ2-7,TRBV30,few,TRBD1,CAWSSKQGVNYEQYF,TGTGCCTGGAGTAGTAAACAGGGGGTCAATTACGAGCAGTACTTC
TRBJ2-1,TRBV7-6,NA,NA,CASSPTRGYEQFF,TGTGCCAGCAGCCCAACGCGGGGCTATGAGCAGTTCTTC
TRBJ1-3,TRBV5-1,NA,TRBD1,CASSLSGQGVAGNTIYF,TGCGCCAGCAGCTTGTCCGGACAGGGGGTCGCTGGAAACACCATATATTTT
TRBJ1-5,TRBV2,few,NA,CASSEVAAGQPQHF,TGTGCCAGCAGTGAAGTGGCGGCGGGACAGCCCCAGCATTTT
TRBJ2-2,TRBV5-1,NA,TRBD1,CASSPLASSGGGELFF,TGCGCCAGCAGCCCCTTAGCGTCCTCAGGGGGCGGGGAGCTGTTTTTT
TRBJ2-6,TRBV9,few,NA,CASSPRGAGANVLTF,TGTGCCAGCAGCCCACGAGGAGCTGGGGCCAACGTCCTGACTTTC
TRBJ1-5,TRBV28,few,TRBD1,CASRPTGDNNQPQHF,TGTGCCAGCAGGCCGACAGGGGACAACAATCAGCCCCAGCATTTT
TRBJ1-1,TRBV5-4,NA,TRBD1,CASSGERDRDRMNTEAFF,TGTGCCAGCAGCGGTGAGCGGGACAGGGATCGAATGAACACTGAAGCTTTCTTT
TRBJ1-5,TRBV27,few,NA,CASSLTGGNQPQHF,TGTGCCAGCAGTTTAACCGGGGGCAATCAGCCCCAGCATTTT
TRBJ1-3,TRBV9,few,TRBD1,CASSPRDRGSGNTIYF,TGTGCCAGCAGCCCCCGGGACAGGGGCTCTGGAAACACCATATATTTT
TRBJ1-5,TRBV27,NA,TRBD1,CASSFSGQGRVQPQHF,TGTGCCAGCAGTTTTTCGGGACAGGGGAGGGTTCAGCCCCAGCATTTT
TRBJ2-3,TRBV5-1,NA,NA,CASSLDRPREVTDTQYF,TGCGCCAGCAGCTTGGACCGGCCGCGCGAGGTCACAGATACGCAGTATTTT
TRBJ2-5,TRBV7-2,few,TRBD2,CASTAGGPMETQYF,TGTGCCAGCACGGCGGGGGGGCCTATGGAGACCCAGTACTTC
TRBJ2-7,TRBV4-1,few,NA,CASSQGGLHGASEQYF,TGCGCCAGCAGCCAGGGGGGACTGCATGGGGCTTCCGAGCAGTACTTC
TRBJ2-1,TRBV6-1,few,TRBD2,CASHTSASSYNEQFF,TGTGCCAGTCATACTAGCGCGAGCTCCTACAATGAGCAGTTCTTC
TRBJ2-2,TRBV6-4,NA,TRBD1,CASRLSGQGAYGNTGELFF,TGTGCCAGCAGGCTATCGGGACAGGGGGCTTACGGGAACACCGGGGAGCTGTTTTTT
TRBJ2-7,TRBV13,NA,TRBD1,CASSLGRRGSSYEQYF,TGTGCCAGCAGCTTAGGCCGCAGGGGGAGCTCCTACGAGCAGTACTTC
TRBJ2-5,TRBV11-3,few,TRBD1,CASSFGATGVQETQYF,TGTGCCAGCAGCTTTGGAGCGACAGGGGTACAAGAGACCCAGTACTTC